This T cell receptor beta chain was observed in a study of cytomegalovirus exposure and HLA in healthy donors. Note on this clone: The antigen is not known.

The PCR used 60 Vbeta and 13 Jbeta primers. Only in-frame clones appear in the TCRdb table, and some are missing; sequencing was by immunoSEQ multiplex PCR. This repertoire shows about 120,000 clones, 60% to 70% found once; its top ten account for over 8.5%. CDR3 length equals 18 residues. The study, taken as a whole, reports: The study put under 200 TCR beta chains on its list as cytomegalovirus-associated.

This clonotype was obtained from a woman aged 35 to 49 in good health and CMV-seropositive. The sequencing sample was made of PBMCs. The chain links TRBV21-1 to TRBJ2-1; the DNA was not compared with TRBD1, the D call given in the table. TRBV21-1 is a pseudogene segment. The CDR3 nucleotides read TGTGCCAGCAGCAAAGGTTCATGGGGGGACAGGGGGCGATATGAGCAGTTCTTC. Residues: CASSKGSWGDRGRYEQFF.